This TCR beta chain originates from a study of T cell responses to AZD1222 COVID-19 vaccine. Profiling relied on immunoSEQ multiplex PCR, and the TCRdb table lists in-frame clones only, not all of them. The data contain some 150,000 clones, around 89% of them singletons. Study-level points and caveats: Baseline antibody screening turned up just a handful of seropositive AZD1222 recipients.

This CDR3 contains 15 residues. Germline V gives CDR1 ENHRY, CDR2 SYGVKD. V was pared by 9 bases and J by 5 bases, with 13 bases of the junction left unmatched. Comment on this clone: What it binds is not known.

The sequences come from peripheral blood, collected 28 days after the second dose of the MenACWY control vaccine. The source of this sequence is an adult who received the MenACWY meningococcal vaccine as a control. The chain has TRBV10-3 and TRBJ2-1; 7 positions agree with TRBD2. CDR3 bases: TGTGCCATTACAGTGGAGGGAGGGCCCCACAATGAGCAGTTCTTC. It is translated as CAITVEGGPHNEQFF.